The present entry profiles one T cell receptor beta chain with its context. Its target is not known. This entry belongs to a study of T cells in localized non-small cell lung cancer. Study findings and constraints: Maximal T cell clonality occurred in uninvolved adjacent lung, with tumor ranking below it.

Trimming cost V 8 bases and J 3 bases, with 11 bases left between them. The V gene's germline CDR1 is SEHNR and CDR2 FQNEAQ (reference sequence). The CDR3 totals 12 residues. Method: immunoSEQ multiplex PCR; TCRdb's copy keeps in-frame clones and lacks some. This sample has roughly 39,000 clones; more than 85% occur once, and the top ten carry about 10%. This sequence was found in a woman aged 40-70 years with stage II lung adenocarcinoma. The source was PBMCs, collected before any cancer treatment. This chain joins TRBV7-9 and TRBJ2-7; D is unclear. In nucleotides, the CDR3 is TGTGCCAGCGTCAGTAAGGGCTACGAGCAGTACTTC. Its protein is CASVSKGYEQYF.